The 7 T cell receptor beta chains in this list originate from one sample, sequenced in a study of blood T cell repertoires in COVID-19. Assay: immunoSEQ multiplex PCR; the TCRdb copy retains only in-frame clones and omits some. The sample yields roughly 220,000 clones, roughly 88% seen once. What was sequenced was PBMCs or T cells enriched from blood (not recorded which). The receptors here all came from a woman in her 40s with acute COVID-19.

The J gene is TRBJ2-7, the V gene TRBV18, with 7 bases identical to TRBD1. V lost 1 base, J lost 6 bases, and 12 bases stayed unmatched. The CDR3 runs to 16 residues. Germline V gives CDR1 KGHSH, CDR2 LQKENI. The CDR3 protein is CASSPQVPGQRFEQYF. CDR3 sequence (DNA): TGTGCCAGCTCACCACAGGTCCCGGGACAGCGGTTCGAGCAGTACTTC.

The chain has TRBV19 and TRBJ2-1, with a weak D call TRBD2 (6 bases). The CDR3 covers 18 residues. V lost 5 bases to trimming and J lost 1 base, with 21 bases between them. The V gene's germline CDR1 is LNHDA and CDR2 SQIVND (reference sequence). Here the CDR3 DNA reads TGTGCCAGTAGTCCCCAATCGCCGGCGGGGAGATCCTACAATGAGCAGTTCTTC. The encoded protein is CASSPQSPAGRSYNEQFF.

CDR3 sequence reads: CATRDRDSPLHF. Written as DNA, the CDR3 is TGTGCCACCCGGGACAGGGATTCACCCCTCCACTTT. The chain links TRBV30 to TRBJ1-6; 9 nucleotides line up with TRBD1. Per germline, CDR1 GTSNPN and CDR2 SVGIG (reference sequence). Losses at the gene ends were 8 bases for V and 8 bases for J; bases not matched to a gene: 4. The CDR3 spans 12 residues. The complete variable domain, with remaining parts taken from reference TRBV30 and TRBJ1-6, reads SQTIHQWPATLVQPVGSPLSLECTVEGTSNPNLYWYRQAAGRGLQLLFYSVGIGQISSEVPQNLSASRPQDRQFILSSKKLLLSDSGFYLCATRDRDSPLHFGNGTRLTVT.

The chain employs TRBV6-5 and TRBJ2-2; D possibly corresponds to TRBD2 (5 bases). Germline CDR1 is MNHEY and CDR2 is SVGAGI. The V end lost 7 bases, the J end lost 3 bases, and 9 bases lay between the germline ends. The CDR3 consists of 13 residues. CDR3 region: CASKPGDTGELFF. Here the CDR3 DNA reads TGTGCCAGCAAACCCGGGGACACCGGGGAGCTGTTTTTT.

The V call is TRBV12-5, the J call TRBJ2-2, with D maybe TRBD2 (5 bases). Germline lookup yields CDR1 LGHNT and CDR2 FRNRAP. The CDR3 covers 17 residues. The ends were cut back, 0 bases at V and 3 bases at J, with 14 bases in the middle. The CDR3 is CASGLVPFSGYTGELFF. In nucleotides, the CDR3 is TGTGCTAGTGGTTTGGTACCTTTTTCGGGATACACCGGGGAGCTGTTTTTT. The full variable domain, completed using reference TRBV12-5 and TRBJ2-2, is DARVTQTPRHKVTEMGQEVTMRCQPILGHNTVFWYRQTMMQGLELLAYFRNRAPLDDSGMPKDRFSAEMPDATLATLKIQPSEPRDSAVYFCASGLVPFSGYTGELFFGEGSRLTVL.

This clone was observed many times. The same CDR3 arises from other DNA sequences in this sample as well. V gene TRBV20-1 combines with J gene TRBJ1-1; D uncertain. CDR3 length: 13 amino acids. Germline CDR1 is DFQATT and CDR2 is SNEGSKA (reference sequence). The V and J ends lost 3 bases and 4 bases respectively, with 12 bases between them. CDR3: CSASRPGSTEAFF. The CDR3 DNA is TGCAGTGCTAGTCGGCCGGGGAGCACTGAAGCTTTCTTT.

The rearrangement joins TRBV3-1 (or the pseudogene TRBV3-2) to TRBJ1-3, with D unresolved. Trimming shortened V by 0 bases and J by 4 bases, and 16 bases separated the two germline ends. Germline lookup yields CDR1 LGHDT and CDR2 YNNKEL (reference sequence). The CDR3 runs 17 residues. The CDR3 sequence: CASSQEATRWSGNTIYF. The CDR3 nucleotides read TGTGCCAGCAGCCAAGAAGCAACCCGGTGGTCGGGAAACACCATATATTTT.